This TCR beta chain was captured by sequencing in a study of metastatic and nonmetastatic thyroid tumors. As for the study in general: Repertoire comparisons spanned blood and tumor or nodule tissue from malignant and benign thyroid patients.

Authors' methods: Across clinicopathological groups, CDR3 differences served as the basis for building a distant-metastasis classifier for papillary thyroid cancer. TCRdb re-called the PCR reads through MiXCR. TCRdb, rather than the study authors, made the V and J calls. The sample holds some 20,000 clones, approximately 23% seen once. V lost 5 bases, J lost 8 bases, and 15 bases lay in between. The CDR3 extends over 13 amino acids. The germline gives CDR1 LGHDT, CDR2 YNNKEL (reference sequence). The study, taken as a whole, reports: Malignant thyroid tumors reportedly exceeded benign nodules significantly in TCR beta diversity, with the difference appearing in blood and tumor.

Every patient underwent thyroid surgery untreated. As regards this clone: Its antigen is currently unknown.

The TCR sequence derives from a female donor with papillary thyroid cancer or a benign thyroid nodule (not recorded which). Some clones in this sample may be carry-over from other donors' samples. Sequencing used tumor tissue. This chain uses TRBV3-1 with TRBJ1-2; D is ambiguous. The CDR3 DNA follows: TGTGCCAGCAGCAACCTGGAAGGATGGGGCTACACCTTC. Protein sequence: CASSNLEGWGYTF.